Shown below are 20 T cell receptor beta chains from a single sample sequenced in a study of Graves' ophthalmopathy and Graves' hyperthyroidism. TCR beta CDR3 regions were amplified from RNA transcripts. HTBI-primed RT-PCR formed the first round, and a multiplex PCR formed the second. MiXCR, applied by TCRdb to the multiplex PCR reads, yields one record per CDR3 protein. The sample has about 1.1 million distinct CDR3 sequences, less than 45% seen once; the top ten hold 11%. The sequenced material came from peripheral blood or thyroid tissue (not recorded which). All receptors come from an adult man with Graves' hyperthyroidism.

The J gene is TRBJ2-7, the V gene TRBV11-3; D gene unclear. The V gene's germline CDR1 is SGHNT and CDR2 YENEEA. The CDR3 spans 15 residues. With 2 bases removed from V and 1 base from J, the gap between germline ends came to 12 bases. The CDR3 sequence is CASSLYLDLSYEQYF. Written as DNA, the CDR3 is TGTGCCAGCAGCTTATACCTAGATCTTTCCTACGAGCAGTACTTC. Filled out from reference TRBV11-3 and TRBJ2-7, the complete variable domain reads EAGVVQSPRYKIIEKKQPVAFWCNPISGHNTLYWYLQNLGQGPELLIRYENEEAVDDSQLPKDRFSAERLKGVDSTLKIQPAELGDSAVYLCASSLYLDLSYEQYFGPGTRLTVT.

The chain links TRBV7-8 to TRBJ2-2; 7 positions match TRBD2. Trimming removed 6 bases from V and 1 base from J; junction bases left unmatched: 8. This CDR3 is 16 amino acids long. Germline V lookup: CDR1 SGHVS, CDR2 FQNEAQ. CDR3 coding DNA: TGTGCCAGCAGGTCTGGGACTAAAATGAACACCGGGGAGCTGTTTTTT. Its protein is CASRSGTKMNTGELFF.

The chain couples TRBV4-3 to TRBJ1-2; D unresolved. Trimming took 0 bases from V and 4 from J, leaving 12 bases between them. CDR3 length: 15 residues. CDR1 LGHNA and CDR2 YSLEER come from the germline V gene. The chain's CDR3 is CASSQDVSRLYGYTF. DNA of the CDR3: TGCGCCAGCAGCCAAGATGTCAGCCGACTCTATGGCTACACCTTC.

As to this clonotype: The junction departs from the called germline gene at one end, perhaps through a read error. The gene calls are TRBV6-5 and TRBJ1-4; D unclear. Germline CDR1 is MNHEY and CDR2 is SVGAGI. CDR3 length equals 13 residues. This CDR3 is CAGSYSPVEKLFF. The CDR3 nucleotides are TGTGCCGGCAGTTACTCGCCCGTGGAAAAACTGTTTTTT.

Turning to this clonotype: It may be a read error: a sequence one base away is much more abundant. The chain is built from TRBV20-1 and TRBJ2-5, with 9 bases matching TRBD1. Per the germline V gene, CDR1 is DFQATT and CDR2 is SNEGSKA (reference sequence). This CDR3 is 12 amino acids long. The DNA of the CDR3 is TGCAGTGCTTGGGACAGGGACGAGAACCAGTACTTC. Translating gives CSAWDRDENQYF.

The CDR3 DNA reads as TGTGCCATCAGTGGGTCATATACGGGCGGGAACACCGGGGAGCTGTTTTTT. This codes for CAISGSYTGGNTGELFF. The V call is TRBV10-3, the J call TRBJ2-2; D not resolved. The CDR3 extends over 17 amino acids. Germline assignment: CDR1 ENHRY and CDR2 SYGVKD. Trimming stripped 4 bases from V and 1 base from J, with 16 bases between.

As regards this clonotype: A read error may account for a junction end that differs from germline. V is TRBV29-1 and J is TRBJ1-2; weak D call: TRBD1 (6 bases). The CDR3 loop spans 13 amino acids. Germline CDR1 and CDR2: SQVTM and ANQGSEA. CDR3 coding DNA: TGTGCCTGGAGAGGGGGTTACGGGTATGGCTACACCTTC. It encodes CAWRGGYGYGYTF.

V is TRBV7-9 and J is TRBJ2-5; perhaps D is TRBD1 or TRBD2 (6 bases each). CDR1 and CDR2 (germline): SEHNR, FQNEAQ (reference sequence). V was pared by 5 bases and J by 4 bases, with 23 bases between. CDR3 length: 17 residues. The CDR3 here is CASSQAAGLGGRETQYF. In nucleotides, the CDR3 is TGTGCCAGCAGCCAAGCGGCGGGGCTAGGGGGGAGAGAGACCCAGTACTTC.

The rearrangement joins TRBV7-9 to TRBJ2-7, with a tentative D call TRBD2 (5 bases). The CDR3 totals 15 residues. Germline V gene sequence: CDR1 SEHNR, CDR2 FQNEAQ (reference sequence). Trimming pared 5 bases from V and 7 bases from J, leaving 21 bases between. The CDR3 DNA reads as TGTGCCAGCAGCCTCGGGCAGCGACCTCCGGGGGAGCAGTACTTC. Translating gives CASSLGQRPPGEQYF.

J is TRBJ1-1 and V is TRBV20-1, with D possibly matching TRBD1 (6 bases). Deletions cut 3 bases from V and 3 bases from J, with 14 bases between. The CDR3 is made up of 14 amino acids. CDR1 DFQATT and CDR2 SNEGSKA come from the germline V gene (reference sequence). CDR3 bases: TGCAGTGCTAGTACCGGGGGCAGGGACACTGAAGCTTTCTTT. Protein product: CSASTGGRDTEAFF.

This clonotype was observed a handful of times. A much more abundant neighbour one base away suggests this may be a read error. V usage is TRBV28 and J usage is TRBJ1-6, with D hard to call. V was clipped by 6 bases and J by 8 bases, with 11 bases between them. The CDR3 is made up of 13 amino acids. Germline assignment: CDR1 MDHEN and CDR2 SYDVKM. CDR3 coding DNA: TGTGCCAGCAGCCAATACCCGGATTCACCCCTCCACTTT. This encodes CASSQYPDSPLHF.

The genes are TRBV29-1 and TRBJ2-7, with D possibly TRBD1 on 6 matching bases. Trimming stripped 8 bases from V and 0 bases from J, with 17 bases between. Germline loops: CDR1 SQVTM, CDR2 ANQGSEA. The CDR3 extends over 14 amino acids. This chain's CDR3 is CSLAVDRFSYEQYF. Here the CDR3 DNA reads TGCAGCTTGGCCGTAGACAGGTTCTCCTACGAGCAGTACTTC.

This clonotype has just a few counts. This sequence joins TRBV12-3 or TRBV12-4 and TRBJ2-7; 10 nucleotides agree with TRBD2. This CDR3 is 15 amino acids long. The V gene end was trimmed by 2 bases and the J gene end by 2 bases; junction bases not matched to a gene: 3. The CDR3 bases are TGTGCCAGCAGTTTATCTAGCGGGAGCCCCTACGAGCAGTACTTC. Translation gives CASSLSSGSPYEQYF.

Worth noting for this clonotype: This may be a read error: a much more frequent sequence differs by one nucleotide. The V gene is TRBV7-2, the J gene TRBJ1-2, with D possibly TRBD1 on 6 matching bases. This CDR3 spans 11 amino acids. The germline V gene has CDR1 SGHTA and CDR2 FQGNSA. The CDR3, as DNA: TGTGCCGCTTCGGACAGAAAAGGCTGCACCTTC. Translating it yields CAASDRKGCTF.

This clonotype was counted a few times. Here the CDR3 DNA reads TGTGCCAGCAGCCAATCTTTGGGGTATGGCTACACCTTC. This codes for CASSQSLGYGYTF. The rearrangement joins TRBV16 to TRBJ1-2; D call uncertain. This CDR3 has 13 amino acids. Germline CDR1 KGHSY, CDR2 FQNENV. Trimming removed 0 bases at V and 5 bases at J, with 7 bases between.

This clonotype was seen ten or more times. V gene TRBV9 combines with J gene TRBJ1-1, with a weak D call TRBD1 (5 bases). Trimming removed 3 bases from V and 1 base from J, with 13 bases in between. This CDR3 is 15 amino acids long. Germline CDR1 is SGDLS and CDR2 is YYNGEE. CDR3 in DNA: TGTGCCAGCAGCGGGGGGACCCTGGGGAACACTGAAGCTTTCTTT. Its translation is CASSGGTLGNTEAFF. Using reference TRBV9 and TRBJ1-1 for the parts outside the CDR3, the full variable domain is DSGVTQTPKHLITATGQRVTLRCSPRSGDLSVYWYQQSLDQGLQFLIQYYNGEERAKGNILERFSAQQFPDLHSELNLSSLELGDSALYFCASSGGTLGNTEAFFGQGTRLTVV.

This clonotype was seen at least ten times. The rearrangement joins TRBV9 to TRBJ2-7; D may be TRBD1 (6 bases). Germline V gene sequence: CDR1 SGDLS, CDR2 YYNGEE. The CDR3 runs 13 residues. V was cut by 0 bases and J by 11 bases, with 15 bases left in between. DNA for the CDR3: TGTGCCAGCAGCGTAGAAACAGGGACAAAAGAGTACTTC. This translates into CASSVETGTKEYF. Full variable domain (outside the CDR3, taken from reference TRBV9 and TRBJ2-7): DSGVTQTPKHLITATGQRVTLRCSPRSGDLSVYWYQQSLDQGLQFLIQYYNGEERAKGNILERFSAQQFPDLHSELNLSSLELGDSALYFCASSVETGTKEYFGPGTRLTVT.

In this sample, this clonotype turned up once. The V and J genes are TRBV12-3 or TRBV12-4 and TRBJ2-7; possibly TRBD2 for D (5 bases). This CDR3 has 15 residues. Trimming stripped 4 bases from V and 3 bases from J, with 16 bases between. The CDR3 spells CASSYSSPGSYEQYF. The CDR3 region has the DNA TGTGCCAGCAGTTACTCCTCCCCTGGGAGCTACGAGCAGTACTTC.

The chain employs TRBV10-3 and TRBJ2-3, with a possible D match to TRBD2 (6 bases). V was pared by 0 bases and J by 0 bases, with 16 bases between. Germline CDR1 and CDR2: ENHRY and SYGVKD. This CDR3 spans 18 amino acids. CDR3 DNA: TGTGCCATCAGTGAGTCGAATCGGGGCGGGGCGAGCACAGATACGCAGTATTTT. It specifies CAISESNRGGASTDTQYF.

There are a few counts of this clonotype. The chain has TRBV5-1 and TRBJ1-1; 7 bases align to TRBD1. CDR1 is SGHRS, CDR2 YFSETQ, per germline. J lost 3 bases, V lost 1 base, and 6 bases had no gene match. This CDR3 has 15 residues. CDR3 coding DNA: TGCGCCAGCAGCTTGACTCGACAGGGACACACTGAAGCTTTCTTT. Its protein product is CASSLTRQGHTEAFF.